One and the same sample provided the 6 T cell receptor beta chains below, sequenced in a study of beta chain features in type 1 diabetes. Antigen specificity for these receptors is unknown. Findings of the study overall: In all four CD4+ subsets, TCRB CDR3 length was significantly, moderately reduced in type 1 diabetes.

Expressed TCRB transcripts were sequenced, since all the RNA that had been isolated was reverse transcribed. Sequencing used immunoSEQ multiplex PCR; TCRdb keeps in-frame clones, though not all of them. The sample carries almost 350,000 clones, roughly 9% recorded once. What was sequenced was central memory CD4+ T cells from blood. The source of these receptors is a man aged 30 to 39 with type 1 diabetes.

The J gene is TRBJ2-1, the V gene TRBV5-1; 9 bases are a match to TRBD2. V gave up 4 bases and J gave up 3 bases; unmatched junction bases: 5. Germline-derived CDR1 and CDR2 are SGHRS and YFSETQ. The CDR3 loop spans 15 amino acids. In DNA form, the CDR3 reads TGCGCCAGCAGCCCAGCTAGCGGGAACTACAATGAGCAGTTCTTC. This encodes CASSPASGNYNEQFF.

This clone has just one count. This rearrangement joins TRBV1 to TRBJ2-3; TRBD2, the table's D call, lacks a check against the DNA. TRBV1 is a recognized pseudogene. This CDR3 has 16 amino acids. The CDR3 loop is CTSSPDLPRGTDTQYF. The CDR3 bases are TGCACCAGCAGCCCGGACTTGCCCCGGGGGACAGATACGCAGTATTTT.

The genes are TRBV4-3 and TRBJ1-2; no clear D gene. The CDR3 runs 17 residues. V shed 0 bases and J shed 4 bases, with 18 bases lying between them. In germline, CDR1 is LGHNA, CDR2 YSLEER. The CDR3: CASSQDYGLREGYGYTF. The CDR3 DNA reads as TGCGCCAGCAGCCAAGATTACGGACTCCGGGAGGGCTATGGCTACACCTTC.

The chain combines TRBV21-1 with TRBJ2-2; TRBD1 is the table's D call, not checked against the DNA. TRBV21-1 is marked as a pseudogene. The CDR3 consists of 20 residues. The CDR3 nucleotides are TGTGCCAGCAGAACAGGGAACACCGGGTTTCCTGCTCTCTCTAGCGGGGAGCTGTTTTTT. Its translation is CASRTGNTGFPALSSGELFF.

The chain is built from TRBV7-2 and TRBJ1-5; 7 bases are a match to TRBD1. CDR1 and CDR2 (germline): SGHTA, FQGNSA. This CDR3 region has 15 residues. The trim removed 1 base at V and 6 bases at J, leaving 6 bases unmatched. The DNA of the CDR3 is TGTGCCAGCAGCTTAGGACAGGGAAAGGGTCAGCCCCAGCATTTT. Protein: CASSLGQGKGQPQHF.

The chain joins TRBV27 to TRBJ2-3; 11 bases fit TRBD2. From germline, CDR1 is MNHEY and CDR2 SMNVEV (reference sequence). This CDR3 is 13 amino acids long. The J segment lost 6 bases and the V segment lost 6 bases, leaving 2 bases of the junction unmatched. For the CDR3, the DNA is TGTGCCAGCAGAGCTAGCGGGGGGGATACGCAGTATTTT. It yields the protein CASRASGGDTQYF.